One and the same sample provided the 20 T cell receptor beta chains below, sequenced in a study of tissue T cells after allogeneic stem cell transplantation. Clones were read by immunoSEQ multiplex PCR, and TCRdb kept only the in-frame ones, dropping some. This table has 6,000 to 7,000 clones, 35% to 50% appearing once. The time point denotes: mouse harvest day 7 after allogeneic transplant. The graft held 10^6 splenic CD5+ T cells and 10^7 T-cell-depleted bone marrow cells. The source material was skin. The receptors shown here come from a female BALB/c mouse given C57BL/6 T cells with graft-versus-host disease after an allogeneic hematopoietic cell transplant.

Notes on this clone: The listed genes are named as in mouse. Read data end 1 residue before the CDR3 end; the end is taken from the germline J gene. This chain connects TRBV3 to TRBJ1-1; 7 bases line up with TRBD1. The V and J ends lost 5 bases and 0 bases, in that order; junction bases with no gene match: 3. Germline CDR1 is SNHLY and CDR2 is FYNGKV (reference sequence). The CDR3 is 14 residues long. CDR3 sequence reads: CASSRDRTNTEVFF. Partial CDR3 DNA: TGTGCCAGCAGCCGGGACAGAACAAACACAGAAGTCTTC.

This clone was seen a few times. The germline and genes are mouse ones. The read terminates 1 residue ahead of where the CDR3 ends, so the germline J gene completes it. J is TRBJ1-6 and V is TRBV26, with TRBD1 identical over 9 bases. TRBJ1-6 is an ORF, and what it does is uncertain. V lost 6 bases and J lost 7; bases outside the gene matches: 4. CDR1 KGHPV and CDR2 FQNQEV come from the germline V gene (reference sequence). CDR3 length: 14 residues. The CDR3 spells CASSPGQGNSPLYF. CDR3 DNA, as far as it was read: TGTGCCAGCAGCCCGGGACAGGGAAATTCGCCCCTCTAC.

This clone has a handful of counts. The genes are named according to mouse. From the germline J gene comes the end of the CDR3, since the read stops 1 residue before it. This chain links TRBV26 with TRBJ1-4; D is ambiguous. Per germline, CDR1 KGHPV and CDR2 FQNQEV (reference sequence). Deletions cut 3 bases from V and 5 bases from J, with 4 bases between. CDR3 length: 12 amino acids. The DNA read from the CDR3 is TGTGCCAGCAGTCTACAAAACGAAAGATTATTT. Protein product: CASSLQNERLF. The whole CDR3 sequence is CASSLQNERLFF.

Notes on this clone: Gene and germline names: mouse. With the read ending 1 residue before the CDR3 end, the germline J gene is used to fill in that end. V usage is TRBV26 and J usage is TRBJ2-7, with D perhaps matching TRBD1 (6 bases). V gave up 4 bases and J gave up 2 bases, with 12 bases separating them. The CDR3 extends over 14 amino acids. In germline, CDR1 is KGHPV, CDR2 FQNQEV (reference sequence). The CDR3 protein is CASSPPGHPYEQYF. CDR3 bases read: TGTGCCAGCAGTCCCCCGGGACACCCCTATGAACAGTAC.

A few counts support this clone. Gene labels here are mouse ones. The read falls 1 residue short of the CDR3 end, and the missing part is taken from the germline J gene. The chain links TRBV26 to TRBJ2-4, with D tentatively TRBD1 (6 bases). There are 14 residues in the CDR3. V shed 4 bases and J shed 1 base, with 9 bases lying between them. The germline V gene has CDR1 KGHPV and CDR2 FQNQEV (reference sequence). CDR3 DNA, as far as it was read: TGTGCCAGCAGTCCGGCAGGGGGTCAAAACACCTTGTAC. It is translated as CASSPAGGQNTLY. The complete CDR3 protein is CASSPAGGQNTLYF.

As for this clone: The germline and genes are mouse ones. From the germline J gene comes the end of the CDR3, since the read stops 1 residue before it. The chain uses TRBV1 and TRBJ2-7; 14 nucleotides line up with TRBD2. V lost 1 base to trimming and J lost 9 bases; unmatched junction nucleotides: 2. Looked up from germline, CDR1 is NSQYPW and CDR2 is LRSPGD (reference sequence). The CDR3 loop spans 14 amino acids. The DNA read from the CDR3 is TGCACCTGCAGTGCAGGGGACTGGGGGGGCGGACAGTAC. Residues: CTCSAGDWGGGQY. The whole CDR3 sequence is CTCSAGDWGGGQYF. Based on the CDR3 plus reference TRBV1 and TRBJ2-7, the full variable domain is VTLLEQNPRWRLVPRGQAVNLRCILKNSQYPWMSWYQQDLQKQLQWLFTLRSPGDKEVKSLPGADYLATRVTDTELRLQVANMSQGRTLYCTCSAGDWGGGQYFGPGTRLTVL.

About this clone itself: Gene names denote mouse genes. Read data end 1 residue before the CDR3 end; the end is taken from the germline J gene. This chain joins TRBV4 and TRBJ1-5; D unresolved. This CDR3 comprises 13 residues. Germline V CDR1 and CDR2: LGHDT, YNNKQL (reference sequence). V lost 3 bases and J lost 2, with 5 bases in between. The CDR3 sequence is CASSYRYNQAPLF. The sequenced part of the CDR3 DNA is TGTGCCAGCAGCTATCGGTACAACCAGGCTCCGCTT.

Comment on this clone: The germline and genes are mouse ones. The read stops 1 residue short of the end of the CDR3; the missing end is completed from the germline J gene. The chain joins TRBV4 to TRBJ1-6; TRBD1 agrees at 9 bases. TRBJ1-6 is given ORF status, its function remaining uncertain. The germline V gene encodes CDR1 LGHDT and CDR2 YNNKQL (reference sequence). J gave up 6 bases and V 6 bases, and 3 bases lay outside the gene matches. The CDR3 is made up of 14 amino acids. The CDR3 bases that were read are TGTGCCAGCAGAGGGGACAGGGTTAATTCGCCCCTCTAC. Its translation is CASRGDRVNSPLY. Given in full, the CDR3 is CASRGDRVNSPLYF.

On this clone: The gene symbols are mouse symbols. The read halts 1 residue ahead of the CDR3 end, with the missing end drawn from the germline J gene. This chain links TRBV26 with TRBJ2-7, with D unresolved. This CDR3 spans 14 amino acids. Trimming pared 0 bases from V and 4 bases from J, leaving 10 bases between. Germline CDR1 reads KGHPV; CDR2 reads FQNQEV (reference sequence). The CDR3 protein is CASSLSAPPYEQYF. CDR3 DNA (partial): TGTGCCAGCAGTCTGTCGGCCCCCCCTTATGAACAGTAC.

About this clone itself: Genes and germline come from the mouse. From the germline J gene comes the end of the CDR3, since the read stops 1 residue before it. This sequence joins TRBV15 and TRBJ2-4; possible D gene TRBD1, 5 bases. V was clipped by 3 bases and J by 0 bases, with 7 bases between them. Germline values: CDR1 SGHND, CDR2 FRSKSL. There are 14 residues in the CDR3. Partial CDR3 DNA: TGTGCCAGCAGTTTCACAGGCAGTCAAAACACCTTGTAC. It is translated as CASSFTGSQNTLY. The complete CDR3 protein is CASSFTGSQNTLYF.

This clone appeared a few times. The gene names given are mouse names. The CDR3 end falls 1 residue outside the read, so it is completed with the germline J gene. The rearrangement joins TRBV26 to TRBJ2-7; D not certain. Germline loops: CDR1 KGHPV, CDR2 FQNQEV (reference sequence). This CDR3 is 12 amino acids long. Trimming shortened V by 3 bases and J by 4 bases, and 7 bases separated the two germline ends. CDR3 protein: CASSLPQYEQYF. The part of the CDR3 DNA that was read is TGTGCCAGCAGTCTCCCTCAGTATGAACAGTAC. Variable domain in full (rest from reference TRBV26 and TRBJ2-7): NSKVIQTPRYLVKGQGQKAKMRCIPEKGHPVVFWYQQNKNNEFKFLINFQNQEVLQQIDMTEKRFSAECPSNSPCSLEIQSSEAGDSALYLCASSLPQYEQYFGPGTRLTVL.

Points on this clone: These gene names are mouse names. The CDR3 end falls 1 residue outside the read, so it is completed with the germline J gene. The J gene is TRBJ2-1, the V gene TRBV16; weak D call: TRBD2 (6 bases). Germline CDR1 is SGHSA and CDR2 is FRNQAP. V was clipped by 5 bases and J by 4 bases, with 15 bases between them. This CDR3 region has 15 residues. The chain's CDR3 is CASSRPGLWYAEQFF. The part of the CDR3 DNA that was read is TGTGCAAGCAGCCGTCCGGGACTCTGGTATGCTGAGCAGTTC.

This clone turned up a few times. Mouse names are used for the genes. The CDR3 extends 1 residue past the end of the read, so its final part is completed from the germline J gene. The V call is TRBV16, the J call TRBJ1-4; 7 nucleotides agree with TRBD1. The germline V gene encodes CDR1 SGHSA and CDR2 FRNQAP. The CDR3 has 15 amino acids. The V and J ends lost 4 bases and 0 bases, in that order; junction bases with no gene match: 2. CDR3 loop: CASSYQGVSNERLFF. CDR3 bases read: TGTGCAAGCAGCTATCAGGGGGTTTCCAACGAAAGATTATTT.

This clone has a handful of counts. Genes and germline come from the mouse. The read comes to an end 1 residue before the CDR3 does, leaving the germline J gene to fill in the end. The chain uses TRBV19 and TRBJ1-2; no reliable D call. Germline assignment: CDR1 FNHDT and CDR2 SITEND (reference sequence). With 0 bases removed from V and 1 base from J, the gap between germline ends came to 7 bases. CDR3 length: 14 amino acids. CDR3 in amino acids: CASSIARRNSDYTF. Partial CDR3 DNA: TGTGCCAGCAGTATAGCTCGCAGAAACTCCGACTACACC.

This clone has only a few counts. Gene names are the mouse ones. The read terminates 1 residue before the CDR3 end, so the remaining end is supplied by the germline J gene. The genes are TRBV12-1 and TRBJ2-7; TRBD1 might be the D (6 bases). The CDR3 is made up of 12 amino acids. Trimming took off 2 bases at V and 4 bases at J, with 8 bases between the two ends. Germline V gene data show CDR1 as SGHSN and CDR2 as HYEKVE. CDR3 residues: CASSRDKYEQYF. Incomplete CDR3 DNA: TGTGCCAGCTCTCGGGACAAATATGAACAGTAC.

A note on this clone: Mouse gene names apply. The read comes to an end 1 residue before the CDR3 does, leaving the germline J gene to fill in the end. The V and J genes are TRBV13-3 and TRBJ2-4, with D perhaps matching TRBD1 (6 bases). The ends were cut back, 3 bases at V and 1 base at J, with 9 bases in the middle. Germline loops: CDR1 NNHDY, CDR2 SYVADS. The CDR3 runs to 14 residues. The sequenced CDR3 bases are TGTGCCAGCAGTGGCAGGGGAGGTCAAAACACCTTGTAC. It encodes CASSGRGGQNTLY. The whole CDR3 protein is CASSGRGGQNTLYF.

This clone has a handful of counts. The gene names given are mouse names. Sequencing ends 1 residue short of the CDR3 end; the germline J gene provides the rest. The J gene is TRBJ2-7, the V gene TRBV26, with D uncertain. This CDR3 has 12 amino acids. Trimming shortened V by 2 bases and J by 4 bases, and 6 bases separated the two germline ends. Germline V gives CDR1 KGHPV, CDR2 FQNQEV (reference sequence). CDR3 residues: CASSLRQYEQYF. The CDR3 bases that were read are TGTGCCAGCAGTCTGAGGCAGTATGAACAGTAC.

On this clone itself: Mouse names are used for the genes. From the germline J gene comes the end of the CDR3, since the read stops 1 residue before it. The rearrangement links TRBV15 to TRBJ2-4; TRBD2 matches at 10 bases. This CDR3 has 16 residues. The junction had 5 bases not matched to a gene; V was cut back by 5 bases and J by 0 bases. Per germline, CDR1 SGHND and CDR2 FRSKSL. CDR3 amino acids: CASSPGLGISQNTLYF. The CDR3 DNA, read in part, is TGTGCCAGCAGTCCGGGACTGGGGATTAGTCAAAACACCTTGTAC.

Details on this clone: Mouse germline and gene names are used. The CDR3 DNA, read in part, is TGTGCCAGCAGTGGCAGGGGGCGCGGAGAACAGTAC. Amino acid sequence: CASSGRGRGEQY. The complete CDR3 protein is CASSGRGRGEQYF. The rearrangement links TRBV13-1 to TRBJ2-7; 8 bases are a match to TRBD1. The CDR3 end is not reached by the read, which stops 1 residue before it; the germline J gene fills it in. In germline, CDR1 is NSHNY, CDR2 SYGAGN. V lost 3 bases and J lost 7; bases outside the gene matches: 6. CDR3 size: 13 residues.

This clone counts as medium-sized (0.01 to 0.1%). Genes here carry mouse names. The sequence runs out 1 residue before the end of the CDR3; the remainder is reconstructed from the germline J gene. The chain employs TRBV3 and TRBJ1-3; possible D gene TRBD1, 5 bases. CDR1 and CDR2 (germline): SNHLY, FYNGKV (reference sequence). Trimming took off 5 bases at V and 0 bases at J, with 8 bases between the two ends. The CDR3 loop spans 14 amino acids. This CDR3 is CASSRTNSGNTLYF. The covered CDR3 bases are TGTGCCAGCAGCCGGACAAATTCTGGAAATACGCTCTAT. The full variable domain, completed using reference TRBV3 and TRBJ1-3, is GPKVLQIPSHQIIDMGQMVTLNCDPVSNHLYFYWYKQILGQQMEFLVNFYNGKVMEKSKLFKDQFSVERPDGSYFTLKIQPTALEDSAVYFCASSRTNSGNTLYFGEGSRLIVV.